This T cell receptor beta chain was obtained from a study of blood T cell repertoires in COVID-19. Across the study: Samples came from the United States, Italy and Spain, spanning acute and convalescent COVID-19. From T cells, B-cell-depleted T cells, or PBMCs came the material, which was cDNA or gDNA.

A single count supports this clone. Donors were grouped by their self-reported clinical history. After removal of 7 bases from V and 6 bases from J, the junction contained 7 bases not matched to a gene. The CDR3 is 14 amino acids. Germline V gives CDR1 MNHEY, CDR2 SVGAGI. Source study methods: Estimates of nucleated cell counts were drawn from the amplification of reference gene primers. Generated by immunoSEQ multiplex PCR, the TCRdb table keeps only in-frame clones and is missing some. V, J and clone size were drawn from that table, and D and trimming were deduced from the DNA. This table has 200,000 to 250,000 clones, around 90% appearing once.

The receptor's source is a man in his thirties or forties who had recovered from COVID-19. This chain uses TRBV6-5 with TRBJ2-2, with 8 bases lining up with TRBD1. Sequencing input: PBMCs or T cells enriched from blood (not recorded which). Here the CDR3 reads CASIVTGAPGELFF. As DNA, the CDR3 is TGTGCCAGCATAGTGACAGGGGCCCCCGGGGAGCTGTTTTTT.